The rows below give T cell receptor beta chains drawn from one sample of a study of shared clonotypes between healthy human individuals. This table comes from immunoSEQ multiplex PCR, and its TCRdb copy is limited to in-frame clones, with some not included. The sample has some 490,000 clones; approximately 81% are singletons. Sequenced input: PBMCs. The receptor set was obtained from a woman aged 40-49 years in good health. Some clones in this sample may be carry-over from other donors' samples. Both conserved end residues are part of each CDR3. A D gene is named only where the DNA matches it firmly. Only part of the rows carry a size: once, few, many, or a class if the clone is expanded.

d_call	v_call	clone_size	j_call	cdr3_nt	cdr3_aa
-	TRBV6-5	once	TRBJ2-7	TGTGCCAGCAGTTTAAGCATGGGCTCCTACGAGCAGTACTTC	CASSLSMGSYEQYF
-	TRBV4-1	-	TRBJ1-2	TGCGCCAGCAGCCAAGGGTTAGGGAGCGGCTACACCTTC	CASSQGLGSGYTF
TRBD2	TRBV4-3	-	TRBJ2-2	TGCGCCAGCACACCCGGGACTACCGACACCGGGGAGCTGTTTTTT	CASTPGTTDTGELFF
TRBD1	TRBV2	-	TRBJ2-7	TGTGCCAGCAGTGAAGCGGGACAGCCTACCTACGAGCAGTACTTC	CASSEAGQPTYEQYF
TRBD1	TRBV9	-	TRBJ1-1	TGTGCCAGCAGCGAGAGGACAGGCGGCACTGAAGCTTTCTTT	CASSERTGGTEAFF
TRBD1	TRBV6-5	-	TRBJ1-5	TGTGCCAGCAGAGGGGGACAGGGCAGCAATCAGCCCCAGCATTTT	CASRGGQGSNQPQHF
-	TRBV27	-	TRBJ2-7	TGTGCCAGCAGCCGTGGGGCATTTGCCTACGAGCAGTACTTC	CASSRGAFAYEQYF
TRBD1	TRBV5-1	-	TRBJ2-1	TGCGCCAGCAGCTTAGTTACAGGCGCCCCGGGACAGGGGGCATACAATGAGCAGTTCTTC	CASSLVTGAPGQGAYNEQFF
-	TRBV2	-	TRBJ2-7	TGTGCCTCCCAAGGGGGGCGAAGGCAGTACTTC	CASQGGRRQYF
-	TRBV30	-	TRBJ2-3	TGTGCCTGGAGTGTAGGGGCTAGCGAGGCCACAGATACGCAGTATTTT	CAWSVGASEATDTQYF
TRBD2	TRBV18	-	TRBJ2-5	TGTGCCAGCTCACTTTCTAGCGGGAGGTCCCAAGAGACCCAGTACTTC	CASSLSSGRSQETQYF
TRBD1	TRBV10-3	many	TRBJ1-1	TGTGCCATCAGTGCCGGGACAGTGAACACTGAAGCTTTCTTT	CAISAGTVNTEAFF
TRBD1	TRBV7-8	few	TRBJ2-7	TGTGCCAGCAGTTCGGACAGGCGACACTACGAGCAGTACTTC	CASSSDRRHYEQYF
-	TRBV18	-	TRBJ1-4	TGTGCCAGCTCACCTATTACAGGGAATGAAAAACTGTTTTTT	CASSPITGNEKLFF
-	TRBV4-1	-	TRBJ2-7	TGCGCCAGCAGCCCAGGACTCGCCATCCCCTACGAGCAGTACTTC	CASSPGLAIPYEQYF
TRBD1	TRBV7-9	-	TRBJ2-5	TGTGCCAGCAGCTTAGGTCGAGGGACAGGCTCCCAATTCCAAGAGACCCAGTACTTC	CASSLGRGTGSQFQETQYF
-	TRBV20-1	-	TRBJ2-7	TGCGCCGCGGGGATCAACTACGAGCAGTACTTC	CAAGINYEQYF
-	TRBV25-1	-	TRBJ1-6	TGTGCCAGCAGTGAATCTGCGTATTCACCCCTCCACTTT	CASSESAYSPLHF
-	TRBV7-9	many	TRBJ1-5	TGTGCCAGCAGCTTTGACGGCTATTATCAGCCCCAGCATTTT	CASSFDGYYQPQHF
-	TRBV25-1	-	TRBJ2-3	TGTGCCAGCAGTAAGGAGGTGGCCCCACAGGATACGCAGTATTTT	CASSKEVAPQDTQYF
-	TRBV27	-	TRBJ2-2	TGTGCCAGCAGTTTACCGCCGGGGACCACGACTACCTGGGAGCTGTTTTTT	CASSLPPGTTTTWELFF
-	TRBV6-1	-	TRBJ2-7	TGTGCCAGCAGTGAAGCAGGACCCTACGAGCAGTACTTC	CASSEAGPYEQYF
-	TRBV7-8	-	TRBJ1-1	TGTGCCAGCAGCTACGACAGCATGAACACTGAAGCTTTCTTT	CASSYDSMNTEAFF
-	TRBV5-1	once	TRBJ1-3	TGCGCCAGCAGAGGACAGCCCAGCTCTGGAAACACCATATATTTT	CASRGQPSSGNTIYF
-	TRBV11-3	-	TRBJ1-5	TGTGCCAGCAGCCCTAGGTTGGAGCCCCAGCATTTT	CASSPRLEPQHF
-	TRBV19	-	TRBJ1-1	TGTGCCAGTAGTATCTCAGGGGCTGAAGCTTTCTTT	CASSISGAEAFF
-	TRBV30	-	TRBJ2-1	TGTGCCTGGAGTGTTTCACAGATAAACAATGAGCAGTTCTTC	CAWSVSQINNEQFF
-	TRBV10-3	-	TRBJ2-7	TGTGCCATCAGTGAAGGGATCGGGAGGGGGCCGAGGGACGAGCAGTACTTC	CAISEGIGRGPRDEQYF
-	TRBV25-1	-	TRBJ2-1	TGTGCCAGCAGGACCACAGGGTCGGATGAGCAGTTCTTC	CASRTTGSDEQFF
-	TRBV18	-	TRBJ1-2	TGTGCCAGCTCACCGGTGGCGGGGCCTAACTATGGCTACACCTTC	CASSPVAGPNYGYTF
TRBD2	TRBV7-2	-	TRBJ2-1	TGTGCCAGCAGCTTAGCGACTAGCGCTTTATTTGAGCAGTTCTTC	CASSLATSALFEQFF
-	TRBV18	many	TRBJ2-1	TGTGCCAGCTCAACCTACAATGAGCAGTTCTTC	CASSTYNEQFF
TRBD1	TRBV7-2	-	TRBJ2-7	TGTGCCAGCAGTTATCCGGGACAGACCTTCTACGAGCAGTACTTC	CASSYPGQTFYEQYF
-	TRBV30	-	TRBJ1-2	TGTGCCTGGGCGGACCACTATGGCTACACCTTC	CAWADHYGYTF
-	TRBV4-2	-	TRBJ1-4	TGTGCCAGCAGCCAAGAGGACTGGACTAATGAAAAACTGTTTTTT	CASSQEDWTNEKLFF
-	TRBV27	-	TRBJ2-2	TGTGCCAGCAGCTCACTGGGTAGAACGCGAAGCACCGGGGAGCTGTTTTTT	CASSSLGRTRSTGELFF
-	TRBV10-3	-	TRBJ2-1	TGTGCCATCAGCGACAGTACCTACAATGAGCAGTTCTTC	CAISDSTYNEQFF
TRBD2	TRBV10-3	once	TRBJ2-1	TGTGCCATCACCAGACTAGCGGGAGCGTACCACAATGAGCAGTTCTTC	CAITRLAGAYHNEQFF
TRBD2	TRBV5-1	once	TRBJ2-7	TGCGCCAGCAGCTTTGAAGCGGGGGTCTCCTACGAGCAGTACTTC	CASSFEAGVSYEQYF
TRBD2	TRBV30	many	TRBJ2-3	TGTGCCTGGAGAGGACTAGAACGAGATACGCAGTATTTT	CAWRGLERDTQYF
TRBD2	TRBV2	once	TRBJ2-7	TGTGCCAGCAGTGAAGCTCCTAGCGGCCTCTACGAGCAGTACTTC	CASSEAPSGLYEQYF
-	TRBV14	-	TRBJ2-5	TGTGCCAGCAGCTCCGGGACTGATCGGGCCCAGTACTTC	CASSSGTDRAQYF
-	TRBV10-3	-	TRBJ1-2	TGTGCCATCAGGGCCCCTGGGGGCTACACCTTC	CAIRAPGGYTF
-	TRBV10-3	-	TRBJ2-3	TGTGCCATCAGTGCTCAGCTTAGCACAGATACGCAGTATTTT	CAISAQLSTDTQYF
-	TRBV7-9	-	TRBJ2-1	TGTGCCAGCAGCTTAGTACAGCCTGAGCAGTTCTTC	CASSLVQPEQFF
-	TRBV7-2	-	TRBJ1-1	TGTGCCAGCAGCTTACGGTCGTCTGAAGCTTTCTTT	CASSLRSSEAFF
TRBD1	TRBV29-1	few	TRBJ1-2	TGCAGCGTTGCCGGGGACAGGGGAAATGGCTACACCTTC	CSVAGDRGNGYTF
-	TRBV18	-	TRBJ1-1	TGTGCCAGCTCACCACCTCTCTTCAGCAGGGGATTGAACACTGAAGCTTTCTTT	CASSPPLFSRGLNTEAFF
TRBD2	TRBV11-2	-	TRBJ2-3	TGTGCCAGCAGCTTTCTAGCGGGAGGGATCACAGATACGCAGTATTTT	CASSFLAGGITDTQYF
-	TRBV6-5	-	TRBJ2-7	TGTGCCAGCAGTTACGCTACAGGGTTCTACGAGCAGTACTTC	CASSYATGFYEQYF
-	TRBV10-2	once	TRBJ1-5	TGCGCCAGCAACGACAGGCACAATCAGCCCCAGCATTTT	CASNDRHNQPQHF
TRBD1	TRBV27	-	TRBJ2-6	TGTGCCAGCACTAAGGACAGGGGGCTATCGCTAAACTCTGGGGCCAACGTCCTGACTTTC	CASTKDRGLSLNSGANVLTF
TRBD1	TRBV7-8	-	TRBJ1-1	TGTGCCAGCAGCTCAGGGACAGGGGGAATGAACACTGAAGCTTTCTTT	CASSSGTGGMNTEAFF
TRBD1	TRBV7-9	-	TRBJ1-1	TGTGCCAGCAGCTTAATCCCGTCAGGGGGCAATGCTTTCTTT	CASSLIPSGGNAFF
-	TRBV9	-	TRBJ2-3	TGTGCCAGCAGCGTAGGTGACGTGGTGGCGGATACGCAGTATTTT	CASSVGDVVADTQYF